The subject of this entry is one T cell receptor beta chain. The CDR3 is 16 amino acids. Germline V lookup: CDR1 ENHRY, CDR2 SYGVKD. Trimming cost V 4 bases and J 4 bases; bases outside gene matches: 6. Constant-region reverse primers amplified full-length variable regions, followed by semi-nested Nested Universal Primer A PCR. One entry per CDR3 protein results from TCRdb running MiXCR on the 5' RACE reads. This table holds approximately 30,000 distinct CDR3 sequences, less than 25% found once. This clonotype was sampled from a female donor with breast cancer. The sequenced material came from memory CD4+ T cells sorted from blood. The subset: memory CD4+ T cells, CD4+CD45RO+CD25-. V and J are TRBV10-3 and TRBJ2-7; 14 positions match TRBD2. The CDR3 coding sequence is TGTGCCATCAGTGCGCCCGGGACTAGCGGGGGTTACGAGCAGTACTTC. It codes for CAISAPGTSGGYEQYF.